This is a list of T cell receptor beta chains from one sample in a study of shared clonotypes between healthy human individuals. The table came from immunoSEQ multiplex PCR; TCRdb's copy has only in-frame clones and leaves some out. The sample contains roughly 1,000,000 clones, approximately 78% of which appear only once. The sequencing input was memory CD4+ T cells from PBMCs. These receptors originate from a young man in good health. Some clones in this sample may be carry-over from other donors' samples. Each CDR3 is given with its conserved first and last residue. D genes are given only for firm matches. Size is stated for part of the rows, as once, few or many counts, or as a class when the clone is expanded.

D gene,J gene,clone size,V gene,CDR3 DNA,CDR3 protein
.,TRBJ2-7,.,TRBV9,TGTGCCAGCAGCGTAGGAGGAGCGGGTCCCTACGAGCAGTACTTC,CASSVGGAGPYEQYF
.,TRBJ2-7,.,TRBV2,TGTGCCAGCGGGAGTCTCTACGAGCAGTACTTC,CASGSLYEQYF
.,TRBJ2-1,.,TRBV7-7,TGTGCCAGCAGCTTAGGGGCTAGCGAAGGGCATGAGCAGTTCTTC,CASSLGASEGHEQFF
.,TRBJ2-5,once,TRBV2,TGTGCCAGCACGGGCAGGCTCGAAGAGACCCAGTACTTC,CASTGRLEETQYF
.,TRBJ2-5,.,TRBV4-1,TGCGCCAGCAGCCGACAAGGGACTGAGCGGGTGGAGACCCAGTACTTC,CASSRQGTERVETQYF
TRBD1,TRBJ2-3,few,TRBV5-6,TGTGCCAGCAGCTTCAGGGGGCGCGGCACAGATACGCAGTATTTT,CASSFRGRGTDTQYF
.,TRBJ2-4,few,TRBV7-8,TGTGCCAGCAGCTTCGGTACAGGGTACAAAAACATTCAGTACTTC,CASSFGTGYKNIQYF
TRBD1,TRBJ2-7,.,TRBV25-1,TGTGCCAGCATGCCACAGGGGAAATCCTACGAGCAGTACTTC,CASMPQGKSYEQYF
TRBD1,TRBJ2-5,.,TRBV28,TGTGCCAGCAGTAACCGGGACAGGGGTTTCGAGACCCAGTACTTC,CASSNRDRGFETQYF
TRBD2,TRBJ2-7,.,TRBV9,TGTGCCAGCAGCGTAGATTCCTCCGGACTAGCAGGAGGGCGCTACGAGCAGTACTTC,CASSVDSSGLAGGRYEQYF
.,TRBJ2-7,.,TRBV5-1,TGCGCCAGCAGCGGGGGTTACGAGCAGTACTTC,CASSGGYEQYF
.,TRBJ1-2,.,TRBV28,TGTGCCAGCAGCTACAAAAACAGGGATGGCTACACCTTC,CASSYKNRDGYTF
TRBD1,TRBJ1-2,.,TRBV7-9,TGTGCCAGCAGCTTAGGGCAGGGGGCGAACTATGGCTACACCTTC,CASSLGQGANYGYTF
.,TRBJ2-3,.,TRBV10-3,TGTGCCATCAGTGACACTAGGGACACAGATACGCAGTATTTT,CAISDTRDTDTQYF
TRBD1,TRBJ2-3,.,TRBV6-1,TGTGCCAGCAGTGAATATCAGGGGGCGGGCAGGGGTACGCAGTATTTT,CASSEYQGAGRGTQYF
.,TRBJ2-4,many,TRBV18,TGTGCCAGCTCACAGGGACCTCAAAACATTCAGTACTTC,CASSQGPQNIQYF
TRBD1,TRBJ1-1,.,TRBV28,TGTGCCAGCAGTTTAGGACAGGGAAGATCAATGAACACTGAAGCTTTCTTT,CASSLGQGRSMNTEAFF
TRBD2,TRBJ2-7,.,TRBV19,TGTGCCAGTAGTAGCGACGCAGCGGGAGGGACCTACGAGCAGTACTTC,CASSSDAAGGTYEQYF
TRBD1,TRBJ1-2,once,TRBV6-1,TGTGCCAGCCGACAGGGGGACGGCTATGGCTACACCTTC,CASRQGDGYGYTF
TRBD2,TRBJ2-2,.,TRBV18,TGTGCCAGCTCACCCAGACTAGCGGGAACCACCGGGGAGCTGTTTTTT,CASSPRLAGTTGELFF
.,TRBJ2-7,.,TRBV9,TGTGCCAGCAGCGTAGGCCAGGTCCCAAGCTCCTACGAGCAGTACTTC,CASSVGQVPSSYEQYF
TRBD2,TRBJ2-1,few,TRBV27,TGTGCCAGCAGTCCAAGGACTAGCGGTTACAATGAGCAGTTCTTC,CASSPRTSGYNEQFF
TRBD2,TRBJ2-1,.,TRBV19,TGTGCCAGTAGTAACCCCCGCCAAGCGGGAGGGCGAGGCGATGAGCAGTTCTTC,CASSNPRQAGGRGDEQFF
.,TRBJ2-7,once,TRBV7-6,TGTGCCAGCAGCTTAGCGCCCAGCGGGTACGAGCAGTACTTC,CASSLAPSGYEQYF
TRBD2,TRBJ2-7,.,TRBV9,TGTGCCAGCAGCGTACTTGGACTAGGAGCCCACGAGCAGTACTTC,CASSVLGLGAHEQYF
.,TRBJ2-2,.,TRBV7-2,TGTGCCAGCGGTTGGTTAGCGAACACCGGGGAGCTGTTTTTT,CASGWLANTGELFF